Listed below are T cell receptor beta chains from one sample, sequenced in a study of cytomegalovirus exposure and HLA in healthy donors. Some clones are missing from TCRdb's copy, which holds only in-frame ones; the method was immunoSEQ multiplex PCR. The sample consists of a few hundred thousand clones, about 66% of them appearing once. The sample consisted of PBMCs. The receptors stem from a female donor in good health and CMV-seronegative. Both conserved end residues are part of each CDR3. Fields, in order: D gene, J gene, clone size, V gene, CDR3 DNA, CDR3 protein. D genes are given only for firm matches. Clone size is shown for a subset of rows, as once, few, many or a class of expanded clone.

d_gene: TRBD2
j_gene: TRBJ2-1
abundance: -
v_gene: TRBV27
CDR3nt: TGTGCCAGCAGTCCCCGAGGGAGGGACGCCTACAATGAGCAGTTCTTC
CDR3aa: CASSPRGRDAYNEQFF

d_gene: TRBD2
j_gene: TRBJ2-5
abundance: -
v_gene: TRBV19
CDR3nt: TGTGCCAGTAGTCCCGGACTAGCGGCCCAAGAGACCCAGTACTTC
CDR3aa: CASSPGLAAQETQYF

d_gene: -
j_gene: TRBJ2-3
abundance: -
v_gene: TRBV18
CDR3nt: TGTGCCAGCTCACCCTCTAGCGTGAGAGATACGCAGTATTTT
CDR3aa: CASSPSSVRDTQYF

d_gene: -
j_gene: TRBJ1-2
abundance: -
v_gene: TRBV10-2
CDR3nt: TGCGCCAGCAAGGACTTCGATCGGGATGGCTACACCTTC
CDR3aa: CASKDFDRDGYTF

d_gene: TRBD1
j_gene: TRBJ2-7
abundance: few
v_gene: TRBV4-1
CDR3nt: TGCGCCAGCAGCCAAGTGGGACAGGGCTACGAGCAGTACTTC
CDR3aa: CASSQVGQGYEQYF

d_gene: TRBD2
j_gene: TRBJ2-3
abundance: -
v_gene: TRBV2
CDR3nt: TGTGCCAGCAGTGCTGGGACTAGCGGGAGGGCCACAGATACGCAGTATTTT
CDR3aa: CASSAGTSGRATDTQYF

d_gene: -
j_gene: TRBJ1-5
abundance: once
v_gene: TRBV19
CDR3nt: TGTGCCAGTAGTATCTCAGGGTGGCAGCCCCAGCATTTT
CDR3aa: CASSISGWQPQHF

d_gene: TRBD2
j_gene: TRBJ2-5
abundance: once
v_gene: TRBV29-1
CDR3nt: TGCAGCGTGTGGGGGGAGGGGGAGACCCAGTACTTC
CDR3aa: CSVWGEGETQYF

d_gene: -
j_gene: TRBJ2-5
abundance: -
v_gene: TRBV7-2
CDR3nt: TGTGCCAGCAGCAGTACTACGGGACTCCCGTACTTC
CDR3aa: CASSSTTGLPYF

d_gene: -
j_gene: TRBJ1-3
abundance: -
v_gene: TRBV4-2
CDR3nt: TGTGCCAGCAGCCAAGATCCCCAGATTGGAAACACCATATATTTT
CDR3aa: CASSQDPQIGNTIYF

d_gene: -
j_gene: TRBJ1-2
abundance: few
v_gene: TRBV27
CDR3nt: TGTGCCAGCAGTTTTTTCCTTCTCGGCAGGGGCTTTGGCTACACCTTC
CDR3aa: CASSFFLLGRGFGYTF

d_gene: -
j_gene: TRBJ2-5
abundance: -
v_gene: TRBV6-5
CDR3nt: TGTGCCAGCAGCCCAGACCCGGGAGAGGAGACCCAGTACTTC
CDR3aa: CASSPDPGEETQYF

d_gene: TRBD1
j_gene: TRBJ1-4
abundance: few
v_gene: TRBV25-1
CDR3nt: TGTGCCAGCAGCATTACAGGGGGCGGGGAAAAACTGTTTTTT
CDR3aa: CASSITGGGEKLFF

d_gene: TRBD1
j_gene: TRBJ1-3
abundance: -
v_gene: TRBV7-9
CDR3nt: TGTGCCAGCAGCCGGGACAGCTCTGGAAACACCATATATTTT
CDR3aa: CASSRDSSGNTIYF

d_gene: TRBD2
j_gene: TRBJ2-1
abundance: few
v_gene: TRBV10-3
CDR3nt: TGTGCCACGACTCTTCTAGCGGGAGATTACAATGAGCAGTTCTTC
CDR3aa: CATTLLAGDYNEQFF

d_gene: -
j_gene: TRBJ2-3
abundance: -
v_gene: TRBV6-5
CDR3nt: TGTGCCAGCAGTTACTCGATGGGGGCTCCAGATACGCAGTATTTT
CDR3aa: CASSYSMGAPDTQYF

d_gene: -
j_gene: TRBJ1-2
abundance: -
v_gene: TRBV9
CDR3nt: TGTGCCAGCAGCACCAGGACAGAACCAACCTATGGCTACACCTTC
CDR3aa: CASSTRTEPTYGYTF

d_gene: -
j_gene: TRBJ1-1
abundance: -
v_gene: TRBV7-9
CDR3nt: TGTGCCAGCAGCTTAATGATCAGCACTGAAGCTTTCTTT
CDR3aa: CASSLMISTEAFF

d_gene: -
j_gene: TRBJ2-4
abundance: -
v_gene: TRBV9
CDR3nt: TGTGCCAGCAGCGTAGAAGCGGGTAGCCGGAAGAACATTCAGTACTTC
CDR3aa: CASSVEAGSRKNIQYF

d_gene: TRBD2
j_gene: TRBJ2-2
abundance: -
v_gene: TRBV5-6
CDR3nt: TGTGCCAGCAGCCTTAGCGGGACCGCGTACACCGGGGAGCTGTTTTTT
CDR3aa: CASSLSGTAYTGELFF

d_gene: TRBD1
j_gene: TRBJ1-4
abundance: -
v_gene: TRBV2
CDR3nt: TGTGCCAGCAGAAGGGGTGACAGGGGCGGTAATGAAAAACTGTTTTTT
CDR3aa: CASRRGDRGGNEKLFF

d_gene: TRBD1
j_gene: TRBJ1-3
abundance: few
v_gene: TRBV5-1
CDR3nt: TGCGCCAGCAGCTTGGTGGGGACAGGGTACGGAAACACCATATATTTT
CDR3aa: CASSLVGTGYGNTIYF

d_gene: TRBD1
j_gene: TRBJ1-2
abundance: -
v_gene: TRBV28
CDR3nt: TGTGCCAGCAGGGAAACAACAGGGGGCGGTGGCTACACCTTC
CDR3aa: CASRETTGGGGYTF

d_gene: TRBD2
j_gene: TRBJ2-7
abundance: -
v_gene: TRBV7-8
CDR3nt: TGTGCCAGCAGCCCCGAGGCTAGCGGATACCTTTCCTACGAGCAGTACTTC
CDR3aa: CASSPEASGYLSYEQYF

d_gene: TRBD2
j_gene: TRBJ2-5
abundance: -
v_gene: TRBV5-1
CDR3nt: TGCGCCAGCAGCTTGGGGGCGGGGGGCTTACACCAAGAGACCCAGTACTTC
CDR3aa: CASSLGAGGLHQETQYF

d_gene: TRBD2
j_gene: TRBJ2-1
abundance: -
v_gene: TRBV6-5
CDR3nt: TGTGCCAGCAGCGGACTAGCTTCCAATGAGCAGTTCTTC
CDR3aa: CASSGLASNEQFF

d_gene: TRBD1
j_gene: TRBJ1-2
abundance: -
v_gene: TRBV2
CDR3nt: TGTGCCAGGCGACAGGGGGAAGTATATGGCTACACCTTC
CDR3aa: CARRQGEVYGYTF

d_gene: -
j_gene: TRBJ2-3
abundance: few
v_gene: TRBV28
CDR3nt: TGTGCCAGCAGTTCACTTACAGATACGCAGTATTTT
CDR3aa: CASSSLTDTQYF

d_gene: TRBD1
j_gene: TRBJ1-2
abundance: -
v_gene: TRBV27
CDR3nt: TGTGCCAGCAGTCCCGGACAGGGGGATTGGGATGGCTACACCTTC
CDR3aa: CASSPGQGDWDGYTF

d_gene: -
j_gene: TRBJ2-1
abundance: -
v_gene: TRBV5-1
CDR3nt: TGCGCCAGCAGCTTGGCTGGCGGATACTCCTACAATGAGCAGTTCTTC
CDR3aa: CASSLAGGYSYNEQFF

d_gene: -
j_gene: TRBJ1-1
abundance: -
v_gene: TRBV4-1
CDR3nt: TGCGCCAGCAGCCAAGACAGGGAAAGGACTGAAGCTTTCTTT
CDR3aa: CASSQDRERTEAFF

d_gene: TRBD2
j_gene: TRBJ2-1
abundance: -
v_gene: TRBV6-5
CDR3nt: TGTGCCAGCAGTTACTCGGGACTAGCAGTATACAATGAGCAGTTCTTC
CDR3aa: CASSYSGLAVYNEQFF

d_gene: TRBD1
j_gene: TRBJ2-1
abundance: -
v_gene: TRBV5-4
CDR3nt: TGTGCCAGCAGCTGGGGGCAGGGGGCCTACAATGAGCAGTTCTTC
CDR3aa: CASSWGQGAYNEQFF

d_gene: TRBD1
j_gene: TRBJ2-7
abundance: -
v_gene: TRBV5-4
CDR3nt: TGTGCCAGCAGCTTAGGGGGCTCACGGTCCTACGAGCAGTACTTC
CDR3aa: CASSLGGSRSYEQYF

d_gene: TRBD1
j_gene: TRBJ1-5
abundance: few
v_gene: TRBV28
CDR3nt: TGTGCCAGCAGTGCCACTCGGACAGGGGGCGAGGTCGAGCCCCAGCATTTT
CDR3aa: CASSATRTGGEVEPQHF

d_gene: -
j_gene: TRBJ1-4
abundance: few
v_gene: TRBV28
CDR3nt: TGTGCCAGCAATACGCCGGGGGAGCTAGGAGAAAAACTGTTTTTT
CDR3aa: CASNTPGELGEKLFF

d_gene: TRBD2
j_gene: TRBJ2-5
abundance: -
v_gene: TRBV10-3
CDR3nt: TGTGCCATCAACCCAGCGGGAGGGGAGACCCAGTACTTC
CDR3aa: CAINPAGGETQYF